This T cell receptor beta chain was profiled in a study of blood T cell repertoires in COVID-19. Original analysis: Estimates of nucleated cell counts were drawn from the amplification of reference gene primers. TCRdb's table, derived via immunoSEQ multiplex PCR, lists solely in-frame clones and lacks some. The DNA was the basis for D and trimming; V, J and clone size are from that table. The sample yields a few hundred thousand clones, 80% to 85% seen once. Trimming cost V 2 bases and J 6 bases; bases outside gene matches: 0. This CDR3 has 14 residues. Germline V gives CDR1 MRHNA, CDR2 SNTAGT. This sequence originates from a young woman who had recovered from COVID-19. This chain links TRBV6-4 with TRBJ2-2; 10 positions agree with TRBD1. Source material: peripheral blood. For the CDR3, the DNA is TGTGCCAGCAGTGACGGACAGGGGGCCGGGGAGCTGTTTTTT. Translation gives CASSDGQGAGELFF.